These 29 T cell receptor beta chains were all obtained from the same sample, sequenced in a study of blood T cell repertoires in COVID-19. The assay was immunoSEQ multiplex PCR, and TCRdb's table has in-frame clones only and misses some. The sample holds 200,000 to 250,000 clones, roughly 84% seen once. The sample comprised peripheral blood. Receptors were obtained from a human donor in a cohort sampled during active COVID-19.

This clone was observed once. V is TRBV24-1 and J is TRBJ1-1, with 7 bases aligning to TRBD1. The CDR3 covers 13 residues. After removal of 5 bases from V and 4 bases from J, the junction contained 3 bases not matched to a gene. Germline CDR1 and CDR2: KGHDR and SFDVKD. In DNA, the CDR3 is TGTGCCACCAGTGGCAGACAGGGCACTGAAGCTTTCTTT. Protein: CATSGRQGTEAFF.

Concerning this clone itself: The sample contains more than one DNA sequence encoding this CDR3. J is TRBJ1-5 and V is TRBV6-6; 7 nucleotides agree with TRBD1. V lost 5 bases and J lost 7; bases outside the gene matches: 14. The CDR3 runs to 16 residues. The germline gives CDR1 MNHNY, CDR2 SVGAGI (reference sequence). The CDR3 loop reads CASSRTFTGERQPQHF. The CDR3 DNA reads TGTGCCAGCAGTCGAACCTTCACAGGGGAGCGGCAGCCCCAGCATTTT.

The V call is TRBV6-1, the J call TRBJ2-7; D ambiguous. The length of the CDR3 is 13 residues. Trimming removed 3 bases at V and 1 base at J, with 7 bases between. Germline CDR1 is MNHNS and CDR2 is SASEGT. The CDR3 spells CASSDRFSYEQYF. The CDR3 nucleotides read TGTGCCAGCAGTGACAGGTTTTCCTACGAGCAGTACTTC.

J is TRBJ2-1 and V is TRBV11-2; TRBD2 matches 9 bases. Per the germline V gene, CDR1 is SGHAT and CDR2 is FQNNGV. The ends lost 10 bases at V and 3 bases at J; junction bases unmatched: 10. CDR3 length equals 15 residues. CDR3 protein: CATTPLAGYYNEQFF. The DNA for the CDR3 is TGTGCCACCACCCCCCTAGCGGGATACTACAATGAGCAGTTCTTC.

The chain carries TRBV2 and TRBJ1-2; TRBD1 agrees at 7 bases. CDR3 length: 14 amino acids. From germline, CDR1 is SNHLY and CDR2 FYNNEI. Unmatched junction bases numbered 5, after V lost 7 bases and J lost 0 bases. The CDR3 region is CASTGQVANYGYTF. In DNA form, the CDR3 reads TGTGCCAGCACCGGACAGGTAGCTAACTATGGCTACACCTTC.

The rearrangement links TRBV7-9 to TRBJ2-7; D unresolved. The CDR3 loop spans 16 amino acids. The V and J ends lost 3 bases and 1 base respectively, with 16 bases between them. Germline V gene sequence: CDR1 SEHNR, CDR2 FQNEAQ (reference sequence). CDR3 in amino acids: CASSFSGQVSSYEQYF. For the CDR3, the DNA is TGTGCCAGCAGCTTTAGTGGTCAGGTGTCATCCTACGAGCAGTACTTC.

The chain carries TRBV27 and TRBJ2-7; 8 nucleotides agree with TRBD2. This CDR3 region has 14 residues. The V gene's germline CDR1 is MNHEY and CDR2 SMNVEV (reference sequence). Trimming removed 1 base from V and 6 bases from J; junction bases left unmatched: 5. The CDR3 sequence is CASSLYGRAREQYF. CDR3 DNA: TGTGCCAGCAGTTTATACGGGAGGGCCCGCGAGCAGTACTTC.

The chain links TRBV2 to TRBJ2-2, with 7 bases that match TRBD1. CDR1 is SNHLY, CDR2 FYNNEI, per germline. This CDR3 is 15 amino acids long. Losses at the gene ends were 9 bases for V and 1 base for J; bases not matched to a gene: 8. CDR3 sequence reads: CASNRQGKNTGELFF. The CDR3, as DNA: TGTGCCAGTAACCGACAGGGCAAGAACACCGGGGAGCTGTTTTTT.

The chain is built from TRBV23-1 and TRBJ2-3; 9 bases are a match to TRBD1. TRBV23-1 is filed as an ORF, its function uncertain. The CDR3 has 22 residues. V lost 3 bases to trimming and J lost 0 bases; unmatched junction nucleotides: 22. The CDR3 nucleotides read TGCGCCAGCAGTCAGCCTCGCCTAACAGGGACAGGGAGGCAAAATAGCACAGATACGCAGTATTTT. This translates into CASSQPRLTGTGRQNSTDTQYF.

The chain links TRBV6-5 to TRBJ2-7; the match to TRBD2 covers 7 bases. Germline loops: CDR1 MNHEY, CDR2 SVGAGI. V was clipped by 0 bases and J by 3 bases; unmatched bases: 5. The CDR3 runs to 15 residues. This CDR3 reads CASSYSRGGNYEQYF. In nucleotides, the CDR3 is TGTGCCAGCAGTTACTCGAGGGGAGGGAACTACGAGCAGTACTTC.

This sequence joins TRBV20-1 and TRBJ2-5, with TRBD2 matching over 15 bases. The germline gives CDR1 DFQATT, CDR2 SNEGSKA (reference sequence). J lost 2 bases, V lost 3 bases, and 7 bases had no gene match. This CDR3 is 17 amino acids long. Here the CDR3 DNA reads TGCAGTGCTAGTGGACTAGCGGGAGGGAAATCTCAAGAGACCCAGTACTTC. It codes for CSASGLAGGKSQETQYF.

The gene calls are TRBV28 and TRBJ2-7, with D maybe TRBD2 (6 bases). This CDR3 comprises 14 residues. V gave up 10 bases and J gave up 4 bases, with 20 bases separating them. The germline CDR1 and CDR2 sequences are MDHEN and SYDVKM. The CDR3 loop is CATIQVIGTYEQYF. The CDR3 DNA follows: TGTGCCACTATCCAGGTCATCGGGACTTACGAGCAGTACTTC. Supplemented by reference TRBV28 and TRBJ2-7, the full variable domain reads DVKVTQSSRYLVKRTGEKVFLECVQDMDHENMFWYRQDPGLGLRLIYFSYDVKMKEKGDIPEGYSVSREKKERFSLILESASTNQTSMYLCATIQVIGTYEQYFGPGTRLTVT.

This clone was counted a single time. This chain joins TRBV4-2 and TRBJ2-4; 8 bases map to TRBD2. Losses at the gene ends were 0 bases for V and 12 bases for J; bases not matched to a gene: 16. This CDR3 spans 17 amino acids. Germline CDR1 is LGHNA and CDR2 is YNFKEQ. The CDR3 sequence: CASSQDGTREATHGQYF. DNA of the CDR3: TGTGCCAGCAGCCAAGATGGCACGCGGGAGGCCACTCACGGTCAGTACTTC.

This clone was counted between two and nine times. The J gene is TRBJ2-2, the V gene TRBV2, with TRBD1 matching over 9 bases. Germline V gives CDR1 SNHLY, CDR2 FYNNEI. The CDR3 runs to 16 residues. The ends lost 1 base at V and 5 bases at J; junction bases unmatched: 5. CDR3: CASSEVGQGGTGELFF. As DNA, the CDR3 is TGTGCCAGCAGTGAAGTGGGACAGGGAGGAACCGGGGAGCTGTTTTTT.

This clone was recorded a few times. This chain uses TRBV30 with TRBJ2-7; 8 bases agree with TRBD2. CDR1 and CDR2 from the germline V gene are GTSNPN and SVGIG (reference sequence). This CDR3 region has 15 residues. Unmatched junction bases numbered 7, after V lost 0 bases and J lost 3 bases. CDR3 residues: CAWSVGLAGHYEQYF. DNA for the CDR3: TGTGCCTGGAGTGTAGGTCTAGCGGGTCACTACGAGCAGTACTTC.

The rearrangement joins TRBV12-3 or TRBV12-4 to TRBJ2-7; 7 bases line up with TRBD1. CDR3 length: 13 amino acids. V was clipped by 5 bases and J by 3 bases; unmatched bases: 4. As DNA, the CDR3 is TGTGCCAGCAGTCCGACAGGGAACTACGAGCAGTACTTC. Amino acid sequence: CASSPTGNYEQYF.

V gene TRBV2 combines with J gene TRBJ1-5; D may be TRBD1 (6 bases). The V end was cut by 5 bases, the J end by 9 bases, with 14 bases between. The germline CDR1 and CDR2 sequences are SNHLY and FYNNEI. The CDR3 has 13 amino acids. This CDR3 is CASSTGWERPQHF. CDR3 in DNA: TGTGCCAGCAGTACAGGGTGGGAAAGGCCCCAGCATTTT.

The genes are TRBV29-1 and TRBJ2-7; D might be TRBD2 (5 bases). V lost 6 bases and J 3 bases, leaving 15 bases between the germline ends. The V gene's germline CDR1 is SQVTM and CDR2 ANQGSEA. The CDR3 has 13 residues. The CDR3 loop is CSVMDFKDYEQYF. The CDR3 DNA reads as TGCAGCGTGATGGACTTTAAGGACTACGAGCAGTACTTC.

The rearrangement links TRBV2 to TRBJ2-7; no reliable D call. Germline CDR1 is SNHLY and CDR2 is FYNNEI. V shed 7 bases and J shed 2 bases, with 15 bases lying between them. The CDR3 consists of 14 residues. This CDR3 is CASITPRLPYEQYF. CDR3 DNA sequence: TGTGCCAGCATCACTCCTAGGCTACCCTACGAGCAGTACTTC.

The chain combines TRBV7-2 with TRBJ2-1; the match to TRBD2 covers 14 bases. Per germline, CDR1 SGHTA and CDR2 FQGNSA. The CDR3 is 16 residues long. Trimming took 2 bases from V and 8 from J; bases not matched to a gene: 5. CDR3 loop: CASSLRGLAGGHEQFF. In DNA, the CDR3 is TGTGCCAGCAGCTTACGAGGACTAGCGGGAGGCCATGAGCAGTTCTTC.

V is TRBV6-5 and J is TRBJ1-1, with TRBD1 as a possible D gene (6 bases). Trimming shortened V by 6 bases and J by 3 bases, and 14 bases separated the two germline ends. Germline CDR1 and CDR2: MNHEY and SVGAGI. The length of the CDR3 is 14 residues. In DNA, the CDR3 is TGTGCCAGCAGGTACAATACAGGGCACACTGAAGCTTTCTTT. Protein product: CASRYNTGHTEAFF.

This clone has a handful of counts. The V gene is TRBV7-9, the J gene TRBJ1-6, with a possible D match to TRBD1 (5 bases). This CDR3 has 17 residues. Germline CDR1 and CDR2: SEHNR and FQNEAQ (reference sequence). Trimming shortened V by 5 bases and J by 7 bases, and 21 bases separated the two germline ends. This chain's CDR3 is CASSPGPETILNSPLHF. The CDR3 coding sequence is TGTGCCAGCAGCCCAGGGCCAGAAACCATACTCAATTCACCCCTCCACTTT.

Only one count was recorded for this clone. The chain is built from TRBV14 and TRBJ2-1; TRBD2 aligns across 7 bases. The CDR3 totals 16 residues. Unmatched junction bases numbered 4, after V lost 1 base and J lost 1 base. Per germline, CDR1 SGHDN and CDR2 FVKESK. The CDR3 nucleotides are TGTGCCAGCAGCCAAGTTGCGGGAGCTTCCTACAATGAGCAGTTCTTC. This codes for CASSQVAGASYNEQFF.

This clone was seen a handful of times. The chain carries TRBV19 and TRBJ1-3, with a weak D call TRBD1 (5 bases). The CDR3 extends over 14 amino acids. The germline gives CDR1 LNHDA, CDR2 SQIVND (reference sequence). The ends were cut back, 5 bases at V and 4 bases at J, with 12 bases in the middle. CDR3 region: CASSPQGLGNTIYF. As DNA, the CDR3 is TGTGCCAGTAGTCCGCAGGGTTTAGGAAACACCATATATTTT.

J is TRBJ2-3 and V is TRBV29-1, with TRBD1 matching over 11 bases. With V trimmed by 4 bases and J by 4 bases, 1 base remained unmatched. Germline CDR1 and CDR2: SQVTM and ANQGSEA. The CDR3 loop spans 13 amino acids. CDR3 amino acids: CSVGGQGADTQYF. The DNA of the CDR3 is TGCAGCGTTGGGGGACAGGGGGCAGATACGCAGTATTTT.

This chain joins TRBV5-6 and TRBJ2-7, with 13 positions matching TRBD2. There are 15 residues in the CDR3. V was pared by 5 bases and J by 2 bases, with 4 bases of the junction left unmatched. Germline CDR1 reads SGHDT; CDR2 reads YYEEEE. The CDR3 DNA follows: TGTGCCAGCAGAACCGGGACTAGCGGGACCTACGAGCAGTACTTC. As protein: CASRTGTSGTYEQYF.

The chain couples TRBV15 to TRBJ2-7; 8 positions match TRBD2. The CDR3 runs 16 residues. V trimming: 3 bases; J trimming: 0 bases; junction bases outside the gene matches: 7. Germline CDR1 is LNHNV and CDR2 is YYDKDF (reference sequence). The CDR3 protein is CATSRRLAPSSYEQYF. DNA for the CDR3: TGTGCCACCAGCAGGCGACTAGCGCCGAGCTCCTACGAGCAGTACTTC.

The rearrangement links TRBV28 to TRBJ1-3; TRBD1 is a possible D gene (5 bases). The CDR3 is 14 residues long. Germline-derived CDR1 and CDR2 are MDHEN and SYDVKM. Trimming cost V 6 bases and J 7 bases, with 16 bases left between them. The CDR3 spells CASSTVRAWNTIYF. The CDR3 DNA reads TGTGCCAGCAGCACGGTCAGGGCTTGGAACACCATATATTTT.

The chain recombines TRBV27 with TRBJ2-1, with TRBD2 matching over 10 bases. The CDR3 spans 16 residues. V dropped 0 bases and J dropped 4; count of bases not matched to a gene: 3. The germline CDR1 and CDR2 sequences are MNHEY and SMNVEV (reference sequence). The CDR3 here is CASSLSQLAGYNEQFF. CDR3 nucleotides: TGTGCCAGCAGTTTATCGCAACTAGCGGGATACAATGAGCAGTTCTTC.